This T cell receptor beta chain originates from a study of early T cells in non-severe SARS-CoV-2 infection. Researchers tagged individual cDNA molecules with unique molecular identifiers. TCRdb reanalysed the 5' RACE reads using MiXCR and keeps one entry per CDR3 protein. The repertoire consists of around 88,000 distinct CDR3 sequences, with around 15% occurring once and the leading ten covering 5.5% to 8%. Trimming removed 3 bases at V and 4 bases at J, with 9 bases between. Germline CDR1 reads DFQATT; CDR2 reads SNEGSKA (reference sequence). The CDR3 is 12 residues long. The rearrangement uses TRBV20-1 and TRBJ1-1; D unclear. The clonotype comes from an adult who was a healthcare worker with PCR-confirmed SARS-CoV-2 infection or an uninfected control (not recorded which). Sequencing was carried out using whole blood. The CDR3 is CSASYVGTEAFF. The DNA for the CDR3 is TGCAGTGCTAGCTATGTCGGCACTGAAGCTTTCTTT.